What follows are 12 T cell receptor beta chains derived from one specimen sequenced in a study of T cell responses to AZD1222 COVID-19 vaccine. Libraries were prepared by immunoSEQ multiplex PCR; TCRdb keeps only in-frame clonotypes and omits some of them. The data hold about 120,000 clones, with 85% to 90% observed a single time. This specimen was peripheral blood, taken on day 0 of AZD1222 vaccination. The source of these receptors is an adult in good health.

The chain employs TRBV5-4 and TRBJ1-5, with D uncertain. The germline V gene encodes CDR1 SGHNT and CDR2 YYREEE (reference sequence). The ends were cut back, 4 bases at V and 5 bases at J, with 7 bases in the middle. The CDR3 extends over 12 amino acids. The CDR3 nucleotides read TGTGCCAGCAGCCGGGAACATCAGCCCCAGCATTTT. Protein: CASSREHQPQHF.

The chain couples TRBV6-2 or TRBV6-3 to TRBJ1-5; D unclear. CDR3 length: 13 amino acids. CDR1 MNHEY and CDR2 SVGEGT come from the germline V gene. Trimming took off 5 bases at V and 5 bases at J, with 10 bases between the two ends. The CDR3, as DNA: TGTGCCAGCAGTGTGATGGGGTATCAGCCCCAGCATTTT. This sequence encodes CASSVMGYQPQHF.

The V gene is TRBV27, the J gene TRBJ1-2, with a tentative D call TRBD1 (5 bases). The CDR3 is made up of 15 amino acids. Germline lookup yields CDR1 MNHEY and CDR2 SMNVEV (reference sequence). V was pared by 5 bases and J by 8 bases, with 21 bases between. CDR3 sequence reads: CASSVRGERGYGYTF. Here the CDR3 DNA reads TGTGCCAGCAGTGTACGGGGGGAGAGGGGTTACGGCTACACCTTC.

The chain links TRBV9 to TRBJ2-7, with D perhaps matching TRBD2 (5 bases). V was pared by 4 bases and J by 7 bases, with 15 bases between. Per the germline V gene, CDR1 is SGDLS and CDR2 is YYNGEE. The CDR3 loop spans 13 amino acids. The CDR3, as DNA: TGTGCCAGCAGCATTACGCCGGAGGCGGAGCAGTACTTC. This sequence encodes CASSITPEAEQYF.

The chain combines TRBV7-2 with TRBJ1-1; 8 bases map to TRBD1. The CDR3 has 14 amino acids. J was trimmed by 4 bases and V by 6 bases; bases with no gene match: 7. Germline V gene sequence: CDR1 SGHTA, CDR2 FQGNSA. CDR3 region: CASRDREIRTEAFF. CDR3 DNA sequence: TGTGCCAGCAGGGACAGGGAAATCCGCACTGAAGCTTTCTTT.

The gene calls are TRBV19 and TRBJ1-5; no reliable D call. CDR3 length: 14 residues. With 0 bases removed from V and 4 bases from J, the gap between germline ends came to 7 bases. The germline gives CDR1 LNHDA, CDR2 SQIVND (reference sequence). In DNA, the CDR3 is TGTGCCAGTAGTATAGAGGACGGAAATCAGCCCCAGCATTTT. Amino acids: CASSIEDGNQPQHF.

V gene TRBV19 combines with J gene TRBJ1-1; unclear D gene. From germline, CDR1 is LNHDA and CDR2 SQIVND (reference sequence). The ends were cut back, 1 base at V and 4 bases at J, with 19 bases in the middle. The CDR3 extends over 17 amino acids. As DNA, the CDR3 is TGTGCCAGTAGTATAGGCCAATCAACCGGGCAGACCACTGAAGCTTTCTTT. This sequence encodes CASSIGQSTGQTTEAFF.

The rearrangement uses TRBV5-5 and TRBJ1-5; 7 positions match TRBD1. With 1 base clipped from V and 3 bases from J, the junction kept 7 bases outside the gene matches. This CDR3 spans 16 amino acids. Germline assignment: CDR1 SGHKS and CDR2 YYEKEE (reference sequence). The DNA for the CDR3 is TGTGCCAGCAGCTTGAGGGCGGGACAGAACAATCAGCCCCAGCATTTT. This encodes CASSLRAGQNNQPQHF.

This clone is medium-sized. The rearrangement uses TRBV27 and TRBJ1-1; tentative D call: TRBD1 (6 bases). In germline, CDR1 is MNHEY, CDR2 SMNVEV (reference sequence). CDR3 length: 17 residues. Trimming stripped 7 bases from V and 5 bases from J, with 26 bases between. In DNA form, the CDR3 reads TGTGCCAGCAACCCTCTCGGGGGGGCCCCCCTTGGGACTGAAGCTTTCTTT. Translated: CASNPLGGAPLGTEAFF.

This clone was counted a single time. The V and J genes are TRBV7-9 and TRBJ2-7, with 8 positions matching TRBD2. Per the germline V gene, CDR1 is SEHNR and CDR2 is FQNEAQ (reference sequence). V lost 5 bases, J lost 2 bases, and 11 bases stayed unmatched. This CDR3 has 16 amino acids. Here the CDR3 DNA reads TGTGCCAGCAGCCCGGGCGGGGGGCACCGGGCCTACGAGCAGTACTTC. As protein: CASSPGGGHRAYEQYF.

V usage is TRBV6-5 and J usage is TRBJ1-1; 8 bases are a match to TRBD1. Germline CDR1 reads MNHEY; CDR2 reads SVGAGI. This CDR3 spans 14 amino acids. V gave up 7 bases and J gave up 2 bases; unmatched junction bases: 6. The chain's CDR3 is CASTWTGTNTEAFF. The CDR3 region has the DNA TGTGCCAGCACTTGGACAGGGACTAACACTGAAGCTTTCTTT.

The rearrangement links TRBV7-9 to TRBJ2-1, with 9 nucleotides matching TRBD2. The trim removed 2 bases at V and 3 bases at J, leaving 5 bases unmatched. The CDR3 spans 16 residues. Germline lookup yields CDR1 SEHNR and CDR2 FQNEAQ (reference sequence). The CDR3 nucleotides are TGTGCCAGCAGCTTAACTAGCGGGTCCCACTACAATGAGCAGTTCTTC. It specifies CASSLTSGSHYNEQFF.